This T cell receptor (beta chain) was documented in a study of neoadjuvant anti-PD-1 for oral cavity cancer. Clones were read by immunoSEQ multiplex PCR, and TCRdb kept only the in-frame ones, dropping some. Of approximately 72,000 clones in the sample, around 80% were seen once. This clone was seen a single time. This CDR3 contains 15 residues. Unmatched junction bases numbered 1, after V lost 2 bases and J lost 6 bases. From germline, CDR1 is MNHEY and CDR2 SVGAGI. The source was PBMCs, collected before nivolumab (anti-PD-1) treatment. The V call is TRBV6-5, the J call TRBJ1-4; TRBD1 agrees at 12 bases. This sequence originates from a person aged 40 to 85 with oral cavity squamous cell carcinoma. CDR3 DNA: TGTGCCAGCAGTTACGGGGACAGGGGGCATGAAAAACTGTTTTTT. Protein sequence: CASSYGDRGHEKLFF.